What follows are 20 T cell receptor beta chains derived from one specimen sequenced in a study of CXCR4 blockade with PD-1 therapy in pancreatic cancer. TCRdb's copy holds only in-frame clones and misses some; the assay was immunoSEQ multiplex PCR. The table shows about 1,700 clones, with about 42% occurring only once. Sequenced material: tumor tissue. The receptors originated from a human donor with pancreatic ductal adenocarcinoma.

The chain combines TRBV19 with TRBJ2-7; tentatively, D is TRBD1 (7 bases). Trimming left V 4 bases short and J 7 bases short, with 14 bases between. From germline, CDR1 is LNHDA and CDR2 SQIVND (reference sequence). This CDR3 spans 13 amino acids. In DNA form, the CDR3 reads TGTGCCAGTAGTAGAACAGGGGCGGGAGAGCAGTACTTC. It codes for CASSRTGAGEQYF.

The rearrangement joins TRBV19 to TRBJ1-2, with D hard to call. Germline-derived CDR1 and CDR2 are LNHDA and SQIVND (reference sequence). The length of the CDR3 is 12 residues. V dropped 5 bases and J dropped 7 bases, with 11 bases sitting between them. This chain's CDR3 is CASSYGLSGYTF. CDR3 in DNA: TGTGCCAGTAGTTACGGGCTGAGTGGCTACACCTTC.

The CDR3 loop is CATSRPREVHTEAFF. The CDR3, as DNA: TGTGCCACCAGCAGACCTAGGGAAGTCCACACTGAAGCTTTCTTT. This rearrangement joins TRBV15 to TRBJ1-1; D gene ambiguous. The CDR3 runs 15 residues. Germline V gives CDR1 LNHNV, CDR2 YYDKDF (reference sequence). The V end was cut by 2 bases, the J end by 3 bases, with 13 bases between.

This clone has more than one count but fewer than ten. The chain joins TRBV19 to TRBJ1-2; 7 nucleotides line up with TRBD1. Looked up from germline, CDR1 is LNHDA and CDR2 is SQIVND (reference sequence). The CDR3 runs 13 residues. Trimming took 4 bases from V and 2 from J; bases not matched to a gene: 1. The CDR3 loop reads CASSKQGNYGYTF. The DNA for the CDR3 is TGTGCCAGTAGTAAACAGGGGAACTATGGCTACACCTTC.

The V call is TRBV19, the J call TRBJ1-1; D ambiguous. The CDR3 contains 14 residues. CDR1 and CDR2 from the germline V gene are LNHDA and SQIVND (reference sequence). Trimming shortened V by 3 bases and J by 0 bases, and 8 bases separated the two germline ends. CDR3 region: CASSMYVMNTEAFF. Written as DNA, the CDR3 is TGTGCCAGTAGTATGTACGTAATGAACACTGAAGCTTTCTTT.

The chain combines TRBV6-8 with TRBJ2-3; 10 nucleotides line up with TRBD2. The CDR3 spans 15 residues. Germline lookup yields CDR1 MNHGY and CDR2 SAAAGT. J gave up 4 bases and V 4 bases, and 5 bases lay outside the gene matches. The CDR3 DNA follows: TGTGCCAGCAGTTTAGCGGGAGGTTGGGCAGATACGCAGTATTTT. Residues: CASSLAGGWADTQYF.

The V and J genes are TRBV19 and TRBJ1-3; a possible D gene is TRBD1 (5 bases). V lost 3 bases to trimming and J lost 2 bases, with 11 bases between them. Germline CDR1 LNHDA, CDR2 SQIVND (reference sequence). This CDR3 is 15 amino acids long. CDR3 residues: CASSMPRGTGNTIYF. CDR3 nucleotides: TGTGCCAGTAGTATGCCAAGGGGTACTGGAAACACCATATATTTT.

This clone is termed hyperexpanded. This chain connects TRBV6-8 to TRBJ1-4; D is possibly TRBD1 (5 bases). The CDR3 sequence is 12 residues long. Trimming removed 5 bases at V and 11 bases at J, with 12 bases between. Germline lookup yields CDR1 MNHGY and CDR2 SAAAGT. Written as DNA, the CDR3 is TGTGCCAGCAGTGACACAGGAGGGAAACTGTTTTTT. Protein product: CASSDTGGKLFF.

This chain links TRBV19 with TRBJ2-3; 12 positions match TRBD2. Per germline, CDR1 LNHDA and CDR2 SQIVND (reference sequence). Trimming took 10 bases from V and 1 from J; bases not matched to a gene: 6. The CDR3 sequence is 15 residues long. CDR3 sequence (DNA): TGTGCCACTAGCGGGAGGGATGGAGGCACAGATACGCAGTATTTT. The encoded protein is CATSGRDGGTDTQYF.

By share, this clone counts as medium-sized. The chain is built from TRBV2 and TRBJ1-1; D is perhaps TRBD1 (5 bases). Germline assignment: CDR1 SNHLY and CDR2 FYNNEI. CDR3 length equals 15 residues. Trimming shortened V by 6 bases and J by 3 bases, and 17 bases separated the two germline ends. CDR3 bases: TGTGCCAGCAGGAAAGTACAGGTCCGGTACACTGAAGCTTTCTTT. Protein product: CASRKVQVRYTEAFF.

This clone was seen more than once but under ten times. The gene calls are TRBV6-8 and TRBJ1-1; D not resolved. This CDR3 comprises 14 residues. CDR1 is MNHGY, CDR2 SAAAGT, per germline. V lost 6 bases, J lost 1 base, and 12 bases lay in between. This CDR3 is CASRATLGNTEAFF. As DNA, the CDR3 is TGTGCCAGCAGAGCGACACTAGGGAACACTGAAGCTTTCTTT.

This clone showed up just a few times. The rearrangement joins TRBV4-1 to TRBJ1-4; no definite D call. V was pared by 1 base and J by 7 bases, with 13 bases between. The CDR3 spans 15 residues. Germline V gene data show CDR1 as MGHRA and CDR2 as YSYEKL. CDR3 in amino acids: CASSQVQLTGEKLFF. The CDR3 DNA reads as TGCGCCAGCAGCCAAGTTCAGCTAACGGGTGAAAAACTGTTTTTT.

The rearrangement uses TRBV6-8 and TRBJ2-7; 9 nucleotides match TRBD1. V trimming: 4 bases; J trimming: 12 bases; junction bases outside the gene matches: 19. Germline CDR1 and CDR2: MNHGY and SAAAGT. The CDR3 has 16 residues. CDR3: CASSWSHPGQGNLPYF. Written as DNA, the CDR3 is TGTGCCAGCAGTTGGTCGCACCCTGGACAGGGGAATTTGCCGTACTTC.

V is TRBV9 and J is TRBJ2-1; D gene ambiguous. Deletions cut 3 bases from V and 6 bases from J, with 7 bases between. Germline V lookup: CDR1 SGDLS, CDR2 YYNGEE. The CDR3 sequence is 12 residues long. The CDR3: CASSDLLNEQFF. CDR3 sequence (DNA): TGTGCCAGCAGCGACCTCCTCAATGAGCAGTTCTTC.

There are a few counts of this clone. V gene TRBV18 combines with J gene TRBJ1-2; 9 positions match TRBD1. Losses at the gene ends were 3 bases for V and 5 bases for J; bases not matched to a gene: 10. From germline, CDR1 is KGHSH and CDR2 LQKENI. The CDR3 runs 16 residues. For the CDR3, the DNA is TGTGCCAGCTCACCTCCGGGACAGGGCGACAAGTATGGCTACACCTTC. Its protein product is CASSPPGQGDKYGYTF.

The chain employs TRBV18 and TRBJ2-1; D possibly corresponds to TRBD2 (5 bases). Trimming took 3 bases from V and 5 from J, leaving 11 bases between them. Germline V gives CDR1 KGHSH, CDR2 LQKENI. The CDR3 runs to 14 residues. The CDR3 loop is CASSPLAEDNEQFF. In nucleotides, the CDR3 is TGTGCCAGCTCACCCCTGGCGGAGGACAATGAGCAGTTCTTC.

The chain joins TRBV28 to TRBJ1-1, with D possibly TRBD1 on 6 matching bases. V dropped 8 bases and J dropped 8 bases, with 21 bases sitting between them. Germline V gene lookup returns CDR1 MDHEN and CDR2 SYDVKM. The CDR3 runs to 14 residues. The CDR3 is CASENIAAGTEAFF. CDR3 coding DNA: TGTGCCAGCGAAAACATCGCAGCTGGGACAGAAGCTTTCTTT.

DNA for the CDR3: TGCGCCAGCAGCCAAGAACCGTGGACTGGCTACACCTTC. It encodes CASSQEPWTGYTF. The chain joins TRBV4-1 to TRBJ1-2; D remains ambiguous. Germline values: CDR1 MGHRA, CDR2 YSYEKL. Between the trimmed V and J ends, which lost 0 bases and 7 bases, there was a span of 9 bases. The CDR3 runs 13 residues.

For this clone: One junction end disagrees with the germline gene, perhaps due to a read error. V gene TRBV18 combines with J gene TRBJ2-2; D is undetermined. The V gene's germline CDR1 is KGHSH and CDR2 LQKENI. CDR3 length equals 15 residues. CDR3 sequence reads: CASSPGSEATEELFF. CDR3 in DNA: TGTGCCAGCTCACCAGGAAGCGAGGCGACCGAGGAGCTGTTTTTT.

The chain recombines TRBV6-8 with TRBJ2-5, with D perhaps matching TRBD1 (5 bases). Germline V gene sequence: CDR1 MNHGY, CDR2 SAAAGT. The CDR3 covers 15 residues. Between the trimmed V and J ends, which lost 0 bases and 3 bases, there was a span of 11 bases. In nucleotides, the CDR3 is TGTGCCAGCAGTTACTCGTTTGACAGAAAAGAGACCCAGTACTTC. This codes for CASSYSFDRKETQYF.